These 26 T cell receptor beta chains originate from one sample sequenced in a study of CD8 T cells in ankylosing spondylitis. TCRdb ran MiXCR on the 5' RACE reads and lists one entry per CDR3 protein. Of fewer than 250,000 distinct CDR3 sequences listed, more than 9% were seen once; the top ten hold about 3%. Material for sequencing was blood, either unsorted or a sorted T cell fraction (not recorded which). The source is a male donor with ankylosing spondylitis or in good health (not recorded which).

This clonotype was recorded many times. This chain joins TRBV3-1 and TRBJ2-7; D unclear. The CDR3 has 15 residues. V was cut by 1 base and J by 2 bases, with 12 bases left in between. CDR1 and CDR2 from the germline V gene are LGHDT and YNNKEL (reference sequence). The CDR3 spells CASSQARTAAYEQYF. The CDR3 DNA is TGTGCCAGCAGCCAAGCCAGGACGGCAGCCTACGAGCAGTACTTC.

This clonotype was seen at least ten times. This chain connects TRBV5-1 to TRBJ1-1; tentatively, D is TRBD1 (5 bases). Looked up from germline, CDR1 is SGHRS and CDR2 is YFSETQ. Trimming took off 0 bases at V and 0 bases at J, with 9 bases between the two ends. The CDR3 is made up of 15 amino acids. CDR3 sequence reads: CASSLVGTLNTEAFF. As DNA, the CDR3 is TGCGCCAGCAGCTTGGTAGGGACTTTGAACACTGAAGCTTTCTTT.

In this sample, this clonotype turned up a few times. As DNA, the CDR3 is TGTGCCAGCAGTTACGGGCTCGGGCAGCCCCAGCATTTT. Protein product: CASSYGLGQPQHF. The rearrangement links TRBV6-6 to TRBJ1-5; unclear D gene. V lost 2 bases and J lost 7, with 9 bases in between. The germline CDR1 and CDR2 sequences are MNHNY and SVGAGI (reference sequence). CDR3 length: 13 residues.

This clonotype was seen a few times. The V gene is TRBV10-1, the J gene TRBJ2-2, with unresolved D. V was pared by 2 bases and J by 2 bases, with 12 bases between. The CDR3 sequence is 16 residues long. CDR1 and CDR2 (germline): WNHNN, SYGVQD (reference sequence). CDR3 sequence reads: CASSEGSSLNTGELFF. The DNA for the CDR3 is TGCGCCAGCAGTGAGGGGTCCTCCCTAAACACCGGGGAGCTGTTTTTT.

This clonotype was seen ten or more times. The CDR3 bases are TGCGCCAGCAGCTTGGAAAGTCCAGGGGTCGGCGAGCAGTACTTC. Its translation: CASSLESPGVGEQYF. The chain couples TRBV5-1 to TRBJ2-7, with D perhaps TRBD1 (6 bases). The ends were cut back, 0 bases at V and 6 bases at J, with 16 bases in the middle. The length of the CDR3 is 15 residues. Germline-derived CDR1 and CDR2 are SGHRS and YFSETQ.

The CDR3 is CASEGARTEAFF. The CDR3 nucleotides are TGTGCCAGCGAGGGGGCACGGACTGAAGCTTTCTTT. V is TRBV3-1 and J is TRBJ1-1; 7 bases align to TRBD1. This CDR3 has 12 amino acids. The junction had 5 bases not matched to a gene; V was cut back by 8 bases and J by 5 bases. CDR1 is LGHDT and CDR2 is YNNKEL in the germline V gene (reference sequence).

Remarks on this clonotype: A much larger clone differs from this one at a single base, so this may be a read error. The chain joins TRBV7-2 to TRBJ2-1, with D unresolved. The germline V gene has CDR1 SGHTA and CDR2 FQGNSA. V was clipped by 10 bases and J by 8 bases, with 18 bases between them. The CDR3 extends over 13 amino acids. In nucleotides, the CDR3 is TGTGCCACCAACGCGCGCTACTCGGATGAGCAGTTCTTC. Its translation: CATNARYSDEQFF.

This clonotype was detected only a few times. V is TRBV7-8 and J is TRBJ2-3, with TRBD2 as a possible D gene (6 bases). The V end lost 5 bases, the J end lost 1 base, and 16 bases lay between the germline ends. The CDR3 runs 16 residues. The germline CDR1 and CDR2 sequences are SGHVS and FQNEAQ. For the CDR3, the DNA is TGTGCCAGCAGCCGGAGCCTTCCGGGGGGCACAGATACGCAGTATTTT. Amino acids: CASSRSLPGGTDTQYF.

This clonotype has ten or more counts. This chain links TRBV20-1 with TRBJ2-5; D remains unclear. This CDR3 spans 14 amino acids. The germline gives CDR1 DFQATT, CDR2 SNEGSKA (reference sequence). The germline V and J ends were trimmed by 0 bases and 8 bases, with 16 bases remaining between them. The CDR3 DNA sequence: TGCAGTGCTAGAGATATGCTCCGGATGGATACCCAGTACTTC. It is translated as CSARDMLRMDTQYF.

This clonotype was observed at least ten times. Here the CDR3 reads CASRWGSQDPYEQYF. CDR3 nucleotide sequence: TGCGCCAGCAGATGGGGGTCACAGGACCCCTACGAGCAGTACTTC. The rearrangement uses TRBV5-1 and TRBJ2-7; the D call may be TRBD1 or TRBD2 (5 bases each). The CDR3 totals 15 residues. V gave up 5 bases and J gave up 2 bases, with 17 bases separating them. From germline, CDR1 is SGHRS and CDR2 YFSETQ.

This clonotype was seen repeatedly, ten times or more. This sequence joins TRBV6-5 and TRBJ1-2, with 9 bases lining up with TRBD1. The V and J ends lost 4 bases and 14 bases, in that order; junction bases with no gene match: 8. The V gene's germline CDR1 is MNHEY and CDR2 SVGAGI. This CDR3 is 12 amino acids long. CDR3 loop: CASSSRTGAETF. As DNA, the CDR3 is TGTGCCAGCAGTTCCCGGACAGGGGCGGAGACCTTC.

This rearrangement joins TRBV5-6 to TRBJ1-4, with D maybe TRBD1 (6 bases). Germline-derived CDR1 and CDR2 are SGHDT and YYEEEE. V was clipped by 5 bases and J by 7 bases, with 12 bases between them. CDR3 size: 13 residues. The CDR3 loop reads CASSPPTGEKLFF. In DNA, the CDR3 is TGTGCCAGCAGTCCCCCGACAGGTGAAAAACTGTTTTTT.

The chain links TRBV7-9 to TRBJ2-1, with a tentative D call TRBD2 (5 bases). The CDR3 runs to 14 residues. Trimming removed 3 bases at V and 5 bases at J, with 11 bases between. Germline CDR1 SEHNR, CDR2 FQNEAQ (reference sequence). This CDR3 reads CASSFRTANNEQFF. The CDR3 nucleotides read TGTGCCAGCAGCTTCCGGACTGCCAACAATGAGCAGTTCTTC. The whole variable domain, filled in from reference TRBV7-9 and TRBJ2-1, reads DTGVSQNPRHKITKRGQNVTFRCDPISEHNRLYWYRQTLGQGPEFLTYFQNEAQLEKSRLLSDRFSAERPKGSFSTLEIQRTEQGDSAMYLCASSFRTANNEQFFGPGTRLTVL.

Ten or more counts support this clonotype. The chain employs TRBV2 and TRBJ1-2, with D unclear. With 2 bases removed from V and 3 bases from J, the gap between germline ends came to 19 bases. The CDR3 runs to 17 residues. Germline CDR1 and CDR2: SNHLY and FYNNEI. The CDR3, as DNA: TGTGCCAGCAGTGAAAGGGCAGGCAAACCAGCACACTATGGCTACACCTTC. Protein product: CASSERAGKPAHYGYTF.

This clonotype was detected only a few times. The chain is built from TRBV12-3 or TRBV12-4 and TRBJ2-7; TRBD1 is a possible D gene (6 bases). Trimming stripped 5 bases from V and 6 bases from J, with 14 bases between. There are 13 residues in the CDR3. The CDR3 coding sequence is TGTGCCAGCAGTCCCCCACAGGGAATCGAGCAGTACTTC. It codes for CASSPPQGIEQYF.

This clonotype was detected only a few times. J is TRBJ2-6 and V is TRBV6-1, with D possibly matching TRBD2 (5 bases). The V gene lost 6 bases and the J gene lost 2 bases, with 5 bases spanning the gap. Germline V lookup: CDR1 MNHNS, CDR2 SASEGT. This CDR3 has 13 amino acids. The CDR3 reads CASRGAGANVLTF. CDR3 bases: TGTGCCAGCAGGGGAGCTGGGGCCAACGTCCTGACTTTC.

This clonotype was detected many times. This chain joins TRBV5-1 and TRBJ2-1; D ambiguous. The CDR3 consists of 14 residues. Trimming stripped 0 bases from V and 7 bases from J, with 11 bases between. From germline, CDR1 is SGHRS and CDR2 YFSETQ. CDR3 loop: CASSLESLRNEQFF. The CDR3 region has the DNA TGCGCCAGCAGCTTGGAGAGCTTAAGGAATGAGCAGTTCTTC.

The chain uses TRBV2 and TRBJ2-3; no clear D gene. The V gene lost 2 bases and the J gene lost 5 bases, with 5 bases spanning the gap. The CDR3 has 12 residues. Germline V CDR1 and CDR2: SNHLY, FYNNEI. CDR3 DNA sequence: TGTGCCAGCAGTGAAACGAGAGATACGCAGTATTTT. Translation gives CASSETRDTQYF.

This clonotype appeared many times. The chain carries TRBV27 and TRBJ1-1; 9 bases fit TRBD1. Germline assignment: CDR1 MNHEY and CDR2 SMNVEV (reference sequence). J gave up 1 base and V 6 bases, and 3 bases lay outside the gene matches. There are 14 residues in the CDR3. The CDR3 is CASSQGQGNTEAFF. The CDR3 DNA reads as TGTGCCAGCAGCCAGGGACAGGGGAACACTGAAGCTTTCTTT.

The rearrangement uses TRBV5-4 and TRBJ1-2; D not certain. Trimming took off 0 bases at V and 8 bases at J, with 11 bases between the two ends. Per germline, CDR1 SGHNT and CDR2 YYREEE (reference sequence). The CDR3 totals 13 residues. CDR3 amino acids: CASSLEGFGGYTF. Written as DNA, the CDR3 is TGTGCCAGCAGCTTGGAAGGCTTCGGGGGCTACACCTTC.

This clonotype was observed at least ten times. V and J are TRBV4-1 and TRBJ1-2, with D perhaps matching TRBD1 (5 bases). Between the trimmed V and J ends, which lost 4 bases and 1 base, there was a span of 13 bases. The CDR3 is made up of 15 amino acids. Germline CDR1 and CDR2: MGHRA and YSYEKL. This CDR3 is CASSLGVSNNYGYTF. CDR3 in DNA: TGCGCCAGCAGCCTAGGGGTCTCTAATAACTATGGCTACACCTTC.

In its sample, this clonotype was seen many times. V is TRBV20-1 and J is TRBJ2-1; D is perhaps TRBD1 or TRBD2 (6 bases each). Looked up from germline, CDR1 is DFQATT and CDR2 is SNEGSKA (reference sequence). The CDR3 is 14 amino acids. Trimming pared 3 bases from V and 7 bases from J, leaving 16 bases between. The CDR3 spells CSASSFGGGNEQFF. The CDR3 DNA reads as TGCAGTGCTAGTTCCTTCGGGGGCGGGAATGAGCAGTTCTTC.

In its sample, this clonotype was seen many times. The CDR3 is CSAGNRDSGGYEQYF. The CDR3 coding sequence is TGCAGTGCGGGTAACCGGGACTCCGGGGGCTACGAGCAGTACTTC. This chain uses TRBV20-1 with TRBJ2-7; D is possibly TRBD2 (6 bases). V lost 6 bases and J 3 bases, leaving 21 bases between the germline ends. Germline V gene lookup returns CDR1 DFQATT and CDR2 SNEGSKA (reference sequence). This CDR3 spans 15 amino acids.

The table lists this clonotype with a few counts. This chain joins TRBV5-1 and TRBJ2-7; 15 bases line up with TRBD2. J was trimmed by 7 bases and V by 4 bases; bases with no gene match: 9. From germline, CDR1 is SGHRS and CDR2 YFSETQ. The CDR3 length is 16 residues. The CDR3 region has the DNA TGCGCCAGCAGCCCCGGACTAGCGGGGGGGCCAGGGGAGCAGTACTTC. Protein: CASSPGLAGGPGEQYF.

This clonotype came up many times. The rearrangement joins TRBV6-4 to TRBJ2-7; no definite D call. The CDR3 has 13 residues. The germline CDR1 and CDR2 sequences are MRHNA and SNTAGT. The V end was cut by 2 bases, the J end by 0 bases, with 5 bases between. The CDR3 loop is CASSDGGSYEQYF. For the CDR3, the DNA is TGTGCCAGCAGTGACGGCGGCTCCTACGAGCAGTACTTC.

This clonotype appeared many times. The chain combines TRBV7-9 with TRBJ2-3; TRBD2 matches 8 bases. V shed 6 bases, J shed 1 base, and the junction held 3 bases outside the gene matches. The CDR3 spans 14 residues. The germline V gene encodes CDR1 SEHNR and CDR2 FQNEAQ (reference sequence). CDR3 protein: CASSRGGGTDTQYF. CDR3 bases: TGTGCCAGCAGTCGGGGGGGAGGCACAGATACGCAGTATTTT.